This paragraph covers one T cell receptor beta chain sequence. Its specificity is unknown. The PCR contained 60 Vbeta and 13 Jbeta primers. This table comes from immunoSEQ multiplex PCR, and its TCRdb copy is limited to in-frame clones, with some not included. Recorded for this sample: approximately 140,000 clones. The CDR3 has 13 residues. Per germline, CDR1 SGHNT and CDR2 YYREEE (reference sequence). Trimming shortened V by 4 bases and J by 5 bases, and 13 bases separated the two germline ends. This sample is part of a study of cytomegalovirus exposure and HLA in healthy donors. General study findings and limits: Productive rates of about 90% or about 30% were seen for most TCR beta V segments in an earlier analysis. The authors considered a cluster of highly shared sequence variants likely to be a sequencing artifact. In a later analysis, most CMV-associated TCR beta chains appeared HLA-restricted. Later genetic work tied a missense DCLRE1C variant to beta-chain V and J trimming.

Sample: PBMCs. This TCR was sampled from a woman aged 50 to 60 in good health and CMV-seronegative. The V gene is TRBV5-4, the J gene TRBJ2-7; D perhaps matches TRBD1 (6 bases). CDR3 sequence: CASSPRTENEQYF. DNA of the CDR3: TGTGCCAGCAGCCCCCGGACAGAGAACGAGCAGTACTTC.